This passage covers 20 T cell receptor beta chains from one sample sequenced in a study of technical replicates of blood from several donors. Produced via immunoSEQ multiplex PCR; TCRdb's table is partial and in-frame only. The sample lists 59,000 or so clones, 80% to 95% seen once, with roughly 4% in the top ten. Sequencing was performed on PBMCs. The receptors originated from a human donor in good health. Some clones in this sample may be carry-over from other donors' samples.

This clone has a single count. The chain couples TRBV7-8 to TRBJ2-5; 14 nucleotides align to TRBD2. V shed 5 bases and J 5 bases; nucleotides not matched to a gene: 7. Per germline, CDR1 SGHVS and CDR2 FQNEAQ. The CDR3 extends over 16 amino acids. The CDR3 sequence: CASSQGLAGVGETQYF. CDR3 sequence (DNA): TGTGCCAGCAGCCAGGGACTAGCGGGGGTAGGGGAGACCCAGTACTTC.

The J gene is TRBJ1-3, the V gene TRBV2, with a possible D match to TRBD1 (6 bases). The CDR3 length is 14 residues. V shed 10 bases and J shed 2 bases, with 15 bases lying between them. Germline CDR1 and CDR2: SNHLY and FYNNEI. The DNA for the CDR3 is TGTGCCACGGCGGGGGCGACGCCTGGAAACACCATATATTTT. It specifies CATAGATPGNTIYF. Looking up the rest from reference TRBV2 and TRBJ1-3 gives the full variable domain: EPEVTQTPSHQVTQMGQEVILRCVPISNHLYFYWYRQILGQKVEFLVSFYNNEISEKSEIFDDQFSVERPDGSNFTLKIRSTKLEDSAMYFCATAGATPGNTIYFGEGSWLTVV.

This sequence joins TRBV5-6 and TRBJ2-1, with D uncertain. Trimming cost V 1 base and J 2 bases, with 7 bases left between them. The CDR3 covers 14 residues. CDR1 is SGHDT, CDR2 YYEEEE, per germline. The CDR3 region is CASSLFSAYNEQFF. CDR3 sequence (DNA): TGTGCCAGCAGCTTGTTTAGTGCCTACAATGAGCAGTTCTTC. Using reference TRBV5-6 and TRBJ2-1 for the parts outside the CDR3, the full variable domain is DAGVTQSPTHLIKTRGQQVTLRCSPKSGHDTVSWYQQALGQGPQFIFQYYEEEERQRGNFPDRFSGHQFPNYSSELNVNALLLGDSALYLCASSLFSAYNEQFFGPGTRLTVL.

The chain has TRBV7-6 and TRBJ1-5; D may be TRBD1 (5 bases). V shed 5 bases and J shed 1 base, with 12 bases lying between them. Germline V lookup: CDR1 SGHVS, CDR2 FNYEAQ. The CDR3 runs to 15 residues. Here the CDR3 reads CASSPVEGSNQPQHF. The CDR3 nucleotides are TGTGCCAGCAGCCCGGTGGAGGGGAGCAATCAGCCCCAGCATTTT.

The CDR3 nucleotides are TGCAGCGTTACAGCGAACACCGGGGAGCTGTTTTTT. It specifies CSVTANTGELFF. This sequence joins TRBV29-1 and TRBJ2-2; D not certain. This CDR3 has 12 amino acids. Trimming took 5 bases from V and 0 from J, leaving 4 bases between them. Germline CDR1 SQVTM, CDR2 ANQGSEA.

This clone was found once. This chain uses TRBV7-2 with TRBJ1-2, with D possibly TRBD1 on 6 matching bases. CDR1 is SGHTA and CDR2 is FQGNSA in the germline V gene. The V end was cut by 6 bases, the J end by 4 bases, with 9 bases between. This CDR3 has 12 residues. The DNA of the CDR3 is TGTGCCAGCAGACCGGACAGCTATGGCTACACCTTC. This codes for CASRPDSYGYTF. The whole variable domain, remainder taken from reference TRBV7-2 and TRBJ1-2, is GAGVSQSPSNKVTEKGKDVELRCDPISGHTALYWYRQSLGQGLEFLIYFQGNSAPDKSGLPSDRFSAERTGGSVSTLTIQRTQQEDSAVYLCASRPDSYGYTFGSGTRLTVV.

The chain is built from TRBV4-2 and TRBJ2-1; D call uncertain. The CDR3 length is 17 residues. The germline gives CDR1 LGHNA, CDR2 YNFKEQ. V lost 0 bases and J 5 bases, leaving 17 bases between the germline ends. DNA for the CDR3: TGTGCCAGCAGCCAAGAGTTTCCCCCGGCTAGTGACAATGAGCAGTTCTTC. As protein: CASSQEFPPASDNEQFF.

J is TRBJ2-3 and V is TRBV2; D might be TRBD2 (6 bases). The length of the CDR3 is 11 residues. CDR1 and CDR2 from the germline V gene are SNHLY and FYNNEI. Trimming stripped 7 bases from V and 8 bases from J, with 10 bases between. In DNA, the CDR3 is TGTGCCAGCATGCAGGAGGGTACGCAGTATTTT. Protein: CASMQEGTQYF. Full variable domain (remainder filled in from reference TRBV2 and TRBJ2-3): EPEVTQTPSHQVTQMGQEVILRCVPISNHLYFYWYRQILGQKVEFLVSFYNNEISEKSEIFDDQFSVERPDGSNFTLKIRSTKLEDSAMYFCASMQEGTQYFGPGTRLTVL.

The genes are TRBV7-2 and TRBJ1-2; tentatively, D is TRBD1 (6 bases). The germline gives CDR1 SGHTA, CDR2 FQGNSA. The CDR3 sequence is 14 residues long. V was cut by 5 bases and J by 5 bases, with 15 bases left in between. The CDR3 nucleotides are TGTGCCAGCAGCCAGGCGGGGGCAGCATATGGCTACACCTTC. Its protein is CASSQAGAAYGYTF.

The rearrangement uses TRBV9 and TRBJ2-1; 9 bases align to TRBD2. The CDR3 has 15 amino acids. Germline values: CDR1 SGDLS, CDR2 YYNGEE. The J segment lost 5 bases and the V segment lost 0 bases, leaving 3 bases of the junction unmatched. CDR3: CASSVGIAGDNEQFF. The CDR3 region has the DNA TGTGCCAGCAGCGTAGGAATAGCGGGGGACAATGAGCAGTTCTTC.

The chain joins TRBV11-2 to TRBJ2-2; 7 nucleotides align to TRBD2. The CDR3 length is 15 residues. Germline CDR1 and CDR2: SGHAT and FQNNGV. Trimming removed 3 bases from V and 4 bases from J; junction bases left unmatched: 5. The CDR3 sequence is CASSFTAGATGELFF. Written as DNA, the CDR3 is TGTGCCAGCAGCTTCACTGCGGGAGCCACCGGGGAGCTGTTTTTT.

The V gene is TRBV6-6, the J gene TRBJ1-1; TRBD1 might be the D (5 bases). The V end was cut by 4 bases, the J end by 5 bases, with 14 bases between. In germline, CDR1 is MNHNY, CDR2 SVGAGI (reference sequence). The length of the CDR3 is 14 residues. The CDR3 sequence: CASSLGQGWTEAFF. The CDR3 nucleotides are TGTGCCAGCAGTTTGGGGCAGGGTTGGACTGAAGCTTTCTTT.

The V call is TRBV10-3, the J call TRBJ1-2; the D gene is possibly TRBD1 (5 bases). Germline values: CDR1 ENHRY, CDR2 SYGVKD. The CDR3 spans 17 residues. The germline V and J ends were trimmed by 4 bases and 3 bases, with 21 bases remaining between them. The CDR3 DNA reads TGTGCCATCAGTGGGGGCAGGTATTCGACCCTCGACTATGGCTACACCTTC. It is translated as CAISGGRYSTLDYGYTF.

This rearrangement joins TRBV10-3 to TRBJ2-7; TRBD1 agrees at 7 bases. Trimming at V came to 3 bases and at J to 5 bases, leaving 7 bases not matched to a gene. Germline V CDR1 and CDR2: ENHRY, SYGVKD. The CDR3 covers 14 residues. The CDR3 coding sequence is TGTGCCATCAGTGAAGCGACAGGGATGGACGAGCAGTACTTC. It translates to CAISEATGMDEQYF.

J is TRBJ2-5 and V is TRBV5-1; TRBD2 aligns across 15 bases. The V and J ends lost 0 bases and 4 bases, in that order; junction bases with no gene match: 7. Per germline, CDR1 SGHRS and CDR2 YFSETQ. There are 18 residues in the CDR3. CDR3 bases: TGCGCCAGCAGCTTGGCTGGGGGACTAGCGGGGGGATTAGAGACCCAGTACTTC. Residues: CASSLAGGLAGGLETQYF.

CDR3 DNA sequence: TGTGCCAGCAGCGTAGGGGCCGGGAGTCGGCCCCAGCATTTT. This encodes CASSVGAGSRPQHF. The chain is built from TRBV9 and TRBJ1-5, with D uncertain. From germline, CDR1 is SGDLS and CDR2 YYNGEE. The CDR3 spans 14 residues. V was clipped by 0 bases and J by 9 bases, with 13 bases between them.

This rearrangement joins TRBV18 to TRBJ1-2; a weak D match, TRBD1 (6 bases). This CDR3 comprises 13 residues. V lost 0 bases and J lost 8, with 10 bases in between. From germline, CDR1 is KGHSH and CDR2 LQKENI. CDR3 sequence: CASSPPWGGGYTF. In nucleotides, the CDR3 is TGTGCCAGCTCACCACCTTGGGGGGGCGGCTACACCTTC.

The chain recombines TRBV5-1 with TRBJ1-1; D unclear. The CDR3 is 16 amino acids. Germline V CDR1 and CDR2: SGHRS, YFSETQ. The V end lost 2 bases, the J end lost 0 bases, and 14 bases lay between the germline ends. CDR3 sequence: CASSLGPAVMNTEAFF. In DNA, the CDR3 is TGCGCCAGCAGCTTAGGTCCCGCGGTTATGAACACTGAAGCTTTCTTT.

The chain links TRBV7-9 to TRBJ2-2; a possible D gene is TRBD2 (5 bases). V was pared by 9 bases and J by 3 bases, with 11 bases between. Germline V gene sequence: CDR1 SEHNR, CDR2 FQNEAQ (reference sequence). CDR3 size: 13 residues. CDR3 loop: CASEGLDTGELFF. In DNA form, the CDR3 reads TGTGCCAGTGAAGGACTTGACACCGGGGAGCTGTTTTTT.

The chain employs TRBV6-5 and TRBJ2-1; D is undetermined. Deletions cut 3 bases from V and 4 bases from J, with 7 bases between. Germline V CDR1 and CDR2: MNHEY, SVGAGI. This CDR3 spans 13 amino acids. Here the CDR3 DNA reads TGTGCCAGCAGTTATACGGTGTACAATGAGCAGTTCTTC. Encoded protein: CASSYTVYNEQFF.